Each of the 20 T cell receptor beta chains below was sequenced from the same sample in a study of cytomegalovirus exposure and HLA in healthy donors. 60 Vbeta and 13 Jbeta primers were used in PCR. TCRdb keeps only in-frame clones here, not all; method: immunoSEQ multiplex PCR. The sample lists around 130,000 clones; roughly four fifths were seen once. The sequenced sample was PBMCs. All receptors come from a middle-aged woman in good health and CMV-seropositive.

CDR3 residues: CATRARRGQEKLFF. The CDR3 DNA follows: TGTGCCACCAGAGCTCGCCGGGGTCAGGAAAAACTGTTTTTT. The J gene is TRBJ1-4, the V gene TRBV15; D gene ambiguous. Germline V gene data show CDR1 as LNHNV and CDR2 as YYDKDF (reference sequence). V was cut by 6 bases and J by 8 bases, with 16 bases left in between. The CDR3 spans 14 residues.

This chain's CDR3 is CASSGLGQKNQPQHF. In nucleotides, the CDR3 is TGTGCCAGCAGTGGTTTGGGACAGAAGAATCAGCCCCAGCATTTT. This chain connects TRBV2 to TRBJ1-5; 7 nucleotides line up with TRBD1. Germline CDR1 is SNHLY and CDR2 is FYNNEI. V was pared by 4 bases and J by 4 bases, with 7 bases of the junction left unmatched. The CDR3 sequence is 15 residues long.

The CDR3 loop is CASSNLAGANIQETQYF. The CDR3 bases are TGTGCCAGCAGTAACCTGGCGGGAGCGAACATCCAAGAGACCCAGTACTTC. This chain uses TRBV27 with TRBJ2-5; 7 bases are a match to TRBD2. The CDR3 covers 17 residues. Losses at the gene ends were 5 bases for V and 1 base for J; bases not matched to a gene: 13. Germline V lookup: CDR1 MNHEY, CDR2 SMNVEV (reference sequence).

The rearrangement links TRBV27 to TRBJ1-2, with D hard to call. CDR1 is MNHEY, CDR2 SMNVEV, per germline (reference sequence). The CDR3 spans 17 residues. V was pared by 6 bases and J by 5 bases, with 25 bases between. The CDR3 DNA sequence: TGTGCCAGCAGATCCTCCCCTAACCGATACCGAGGGTATGGCTACACCTTC. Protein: CASRSSPNRYRGYGYTF.

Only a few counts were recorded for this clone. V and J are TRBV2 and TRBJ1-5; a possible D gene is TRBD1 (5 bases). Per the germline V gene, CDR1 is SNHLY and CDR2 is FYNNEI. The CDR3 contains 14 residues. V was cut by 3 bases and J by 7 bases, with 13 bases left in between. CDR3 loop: CASSDPLGGQPQHF. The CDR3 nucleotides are TGTGCCAGCAGTGACCCCCTGGGGGGGCAGCCCCAGCATTTT.

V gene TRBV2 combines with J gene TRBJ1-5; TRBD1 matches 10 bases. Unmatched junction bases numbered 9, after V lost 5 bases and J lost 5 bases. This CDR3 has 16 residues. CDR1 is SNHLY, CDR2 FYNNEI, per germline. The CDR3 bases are TGTGCCAGCAGTTTCCTCGGGACAGGGGCCTATCAGCCCCAGCATTTT. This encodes CASSFLGTGAYQPQHF.

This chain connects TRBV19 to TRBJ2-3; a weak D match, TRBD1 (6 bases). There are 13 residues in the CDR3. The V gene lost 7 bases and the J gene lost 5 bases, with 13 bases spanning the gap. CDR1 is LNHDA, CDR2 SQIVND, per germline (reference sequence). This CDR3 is CASTWGQRDTQYF. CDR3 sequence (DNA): TGTGCCAGTACGTGGGGGCAGAGAGATACGCAGTATTTT.

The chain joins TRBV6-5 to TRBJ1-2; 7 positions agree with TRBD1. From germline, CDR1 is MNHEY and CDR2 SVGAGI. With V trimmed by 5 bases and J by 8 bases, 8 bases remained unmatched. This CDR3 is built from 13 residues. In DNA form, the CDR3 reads TGTGCCAGCAGTAGACAGGGTAATCTGGGCTACACCTTC. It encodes CASSRQGNLGYTF.

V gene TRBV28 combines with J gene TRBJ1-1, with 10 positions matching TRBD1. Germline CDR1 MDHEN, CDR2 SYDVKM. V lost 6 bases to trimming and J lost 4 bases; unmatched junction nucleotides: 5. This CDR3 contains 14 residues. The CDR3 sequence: CASRGTGEFTEAFF. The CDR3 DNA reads TGTGCCAGCAGGGGGACAGGGGAATTCACTGAAGCTTTCTTT.

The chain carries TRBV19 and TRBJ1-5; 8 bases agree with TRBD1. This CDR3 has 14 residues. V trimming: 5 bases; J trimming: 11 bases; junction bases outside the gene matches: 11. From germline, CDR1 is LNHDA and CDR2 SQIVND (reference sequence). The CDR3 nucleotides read TGTGCCAGTAGTTCCCCAGGGGGCGTCTCGTCCCAGCATTTT. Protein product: CASSSPGGVSSQHF.

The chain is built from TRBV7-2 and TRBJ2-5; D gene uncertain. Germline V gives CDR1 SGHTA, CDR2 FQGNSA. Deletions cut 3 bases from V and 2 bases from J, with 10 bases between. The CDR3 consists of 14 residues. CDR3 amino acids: CASSFQAGQETQYF. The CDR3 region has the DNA TGTGCCAGCAGCTTTCAAGCAGGTCAAGAGACCCAGTACTTC. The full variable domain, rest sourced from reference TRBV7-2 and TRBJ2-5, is GAGVSQSPSNKVTEKGKDVELRCDPISGHTALYWYRQSLGQGLEFLIYFQGNSAPDKSGLPSDRFSAERTGGSVSTLTIQRTQQEDSAVYLCASSFQAGQETQYFGPGTRLLVL.

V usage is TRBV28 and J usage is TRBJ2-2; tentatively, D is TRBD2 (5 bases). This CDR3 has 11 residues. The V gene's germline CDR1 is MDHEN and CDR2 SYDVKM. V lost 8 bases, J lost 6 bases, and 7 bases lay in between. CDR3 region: CASRGSGELFF. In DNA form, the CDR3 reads TGTGCCAGCCGGGGTTCCGGGGAGCTGTTTTTT. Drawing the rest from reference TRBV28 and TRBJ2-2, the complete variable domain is DVKVTQSSRYLVKRTGEKVFLECVQDMDHENMFWYRQDPGLGLRLIYFSYDVKMKEKGDIPEGYSVSREKKERFSLILESASTNQTSMYLCASRGSGELFFGEGSRLTVL.

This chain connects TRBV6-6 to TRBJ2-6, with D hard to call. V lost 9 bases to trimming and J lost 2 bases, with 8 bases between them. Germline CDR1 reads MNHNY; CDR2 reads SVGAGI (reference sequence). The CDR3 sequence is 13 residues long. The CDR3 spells CASSEPGANVLTF. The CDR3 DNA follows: TGTGCCAGTTCGGAGCCTGGGGCCAACGTCCTGACTTTC.

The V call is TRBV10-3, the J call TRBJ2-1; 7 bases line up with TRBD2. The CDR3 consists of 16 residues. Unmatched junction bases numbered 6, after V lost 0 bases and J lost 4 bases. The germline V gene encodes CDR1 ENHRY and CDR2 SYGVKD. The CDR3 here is CAISESASGLYNEQFF. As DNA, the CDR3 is TGTGCCATCAGTGAGTCGGCTAGCGGATTATACAATGAGCAGTTCTTC.

This CDR3 is CASSFGIGRGNNEQFF. The CDR3 DNA reads as TGTGCCAGCAGCTTTGGTATCGGCAGGGGAAACAATGAGCAGTTCTTC. The chain employs TRBV7-7 and TRBJ2-1; maybe TRBD1 (6 bases). The ends were cut back, 3 bases at V and 5 bases at J, with 17 bases in the middle. Germline CDR1 is SSHAT and CDR2 is FNYEAQ (reference sequence). This CDR3 comprises 16 residues.

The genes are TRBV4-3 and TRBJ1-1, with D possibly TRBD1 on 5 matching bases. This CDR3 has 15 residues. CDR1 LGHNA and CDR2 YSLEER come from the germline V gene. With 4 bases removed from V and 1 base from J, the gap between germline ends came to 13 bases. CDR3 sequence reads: CASSPEQETNTEAFF. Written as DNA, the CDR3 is TGCGCCAGCAGCCCGGAACAGGAGACGAACACTGAAGCTTTCTTT.

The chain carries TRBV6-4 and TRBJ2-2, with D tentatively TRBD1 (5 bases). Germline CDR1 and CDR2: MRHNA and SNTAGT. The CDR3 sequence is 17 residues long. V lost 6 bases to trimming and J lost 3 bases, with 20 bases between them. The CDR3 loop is CASSAKTGVWDTGELFF. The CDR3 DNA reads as TGTGCCAGCAGCGCCAAAACAGGAGTGTGGGACACCGGGGAGCTGTTTTTT.

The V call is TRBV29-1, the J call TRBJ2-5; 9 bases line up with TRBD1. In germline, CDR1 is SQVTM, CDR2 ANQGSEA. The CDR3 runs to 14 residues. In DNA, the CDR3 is TGCAGTCAAGCCCTTGGAGGACAGGGGGAGACCCAGTACTTC. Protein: CSQALGGQGETQYF.

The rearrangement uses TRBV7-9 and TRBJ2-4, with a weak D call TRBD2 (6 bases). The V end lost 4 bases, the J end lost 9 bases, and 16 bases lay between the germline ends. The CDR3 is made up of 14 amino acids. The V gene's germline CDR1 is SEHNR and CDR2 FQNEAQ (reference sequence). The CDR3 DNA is TGTGCCAGCAGCTCCGGGACTCGTTATACCATTCAGTACTTC. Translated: CASSSGTRYTIQYF.

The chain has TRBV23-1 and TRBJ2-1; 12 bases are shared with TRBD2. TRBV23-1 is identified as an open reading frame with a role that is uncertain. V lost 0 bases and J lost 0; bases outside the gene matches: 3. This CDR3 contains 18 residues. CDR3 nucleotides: TGCGCCAGCAGTCAATCTCCTAGCGGGAGGGCCTCCTACAATGAGCAGTTCTTC. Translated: CASSQSPSGRASYNEQFF.